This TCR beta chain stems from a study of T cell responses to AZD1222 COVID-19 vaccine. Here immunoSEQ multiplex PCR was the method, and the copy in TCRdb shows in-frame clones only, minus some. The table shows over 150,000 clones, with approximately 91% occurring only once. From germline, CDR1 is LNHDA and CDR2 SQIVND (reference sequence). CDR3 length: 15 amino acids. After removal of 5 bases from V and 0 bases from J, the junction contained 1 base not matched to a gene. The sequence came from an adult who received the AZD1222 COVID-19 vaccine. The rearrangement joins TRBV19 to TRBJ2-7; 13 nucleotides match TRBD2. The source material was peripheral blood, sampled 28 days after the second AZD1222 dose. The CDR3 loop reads CASSRTSGSSYEQYF. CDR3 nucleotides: TGTGCCAGTAGTCGGACTAGCGGGAGCTCCTACGAGCAGTACTTC.